These 22 T cell receptor beta chains were all obtained from the same sample, sequenced in a study of T-cell memory formation after mild COVID-19. TCRdb fed the 5' RACE reads into MiXCR, producing one record per CDR3 protein. The data contain 550,000 to 700,000 distinct CDR3 sequences, approximately 18% of them seen just once; the ten biggest clones take up approximately 12%. Sample: PBMCs or a T cell subset sorted from them (not recorded which). The receptors originated from an adult woman who had mild COVID-19 (a few samples of this study predate the infection). Cell type and time point are not known.

The V and J genes are TRBV4-3 and TRBJ2-3; tentatively, D is TRBD2 (6 bases). The CDR3 covers 15 residues. Trimming cost V 5 bases and J 5 bases, with 17 bases left between them. Germline-derived CDR1 and CDR2 are LGHNA and YSLEER. CDR3: CASSDSGSGKDTQYF. The CDR3 DNA reads as TGCGCCAGCAGCGATAGCGGCTCCGGTAAAGATACGCAGTATTTT.

The chain links TRBV7-9 to TRBJ2-1, with TRBD2 identical over 14 bases. Germline V gene sequence: CDR1 SEHNR, CDR2 FQNEAQ (reference sequence). Germline trimming cut 5 bases from V and 10 bases from J; bases unmatched to any gene: 7. The CDR3 length is 15 residues. The CDR3 loop is CASSQGLAGEREQFF. The CDR3 nucleotides read TGTGCCAGCAGCCAGGGACTAGCGGGAGAGCGGGAGCAGTTCTTC.

The rearrangement links TRBV7-2 to TRBJ2-3; 10 nucleotides line up with TRBD2. The CDR3 runs to 17 residues. V gave up 0 bases and J gave up 6 bases; unmatched junction bases: 9. CDR1 is SGHTA and CDR2 is FQGNSA in the germline V gene. The CDR3, as DNA: TGTGCCAGCAGCTTAGCGCCTAGCGGGAGTGGTAGTGATACGCAGTATTTT. This translates into CASSLAPSGSGSDTQYF.

This clonotype has only a few counts. The V call is TRBV6-5, the J call TRBJ2-7; 8 nucleotides line up with TRBD1. The CDR3 contains 14 residues. V gave up 6 bases and J gave up 2 bases; unmatched junction bases: 6. Per the germline V gene, CDR1 is MNHEY and CDR2 is SVGAGI. This chain's CDR3 is CASRSDRATYEQYF. In DNA, the CDR3 is TGTGCCAGCAGATCGGACAGGGCAACCTACGAGCAGTACTTC.

The chain carries TRBV20-1 and TRBJ1-6; D is uncertain. The V gene lost 0 bases and the J gene lost 0 bases, with 18 bases spanning the gap. This CDR3 is 19 amino acids long. Germline-derived CDR1 and CDR2 are DFQATT and SNEGSKA (reference sequence). The CDR3, as DNA: TGCAGTGCTAGAGATCGAGAAACTCTAGCTGGCTCCTATAATTCACCCCTCCACTTT. Translating it yields CSARDRETLAGSYNSPLHF.

This clonotype has only one observation. This chain connects TRBV20-1 to TRBJ2-7; D is uncertain. The V end lost 2 bases, the J end lost 0 bases, and 14 bases lay between the germline ends. Germline assignment: CDR1 DFQATT and CDR2 SNEGSKA (reference sequence). CDR3 length: 15 residues. In DNA, the CDR3 is TGCAGTGCTAGATTCTTAGGGTCAGGCTCCTACGAGCAGTACTTC. Translated: CSARFLGSGSYEQYF.

V gene TRBV4-2 combines with J gene TRBJ2-1; D not resolved. The CDR3 is 13 amino acids. V was trimmed by 1 base and J by 5 bases, leaving 6 bases between them. From germline, CDR1 is LGHNA and CDR2 YNFKEQ. DNA of the CDR3: TGTGCCAGCAGCCAAGTGCGGAACAATGAGCAGTTCTTC. The encoded protein is CASSQVRNNEQFF.

Only a few counts were recorded for this clonotype. The V gene is TRBV11-1, the J gene TRBJ1-2; 8 positions agree with TRBD1. Per germline, CDR1 SGHAT and CDR2 FQDESV (reference sequence). This CDR3 is built from 15 residues. V gave up 4 bases and J gave up 2 bases; unmatched junction bases: 6. The CDR3 nucleotides read TGTGCCAGCAGCTCCCGGACAGGGACCAACTATGGCTACACCTTC. As protein: CASSSRTGTNYGYTF.

This clonotype was counted only a few times. The chain employs TRBV7-6 and TRBJ2-3; D may match TRBD1 or TRBD2 (6 bases each). This CDR3 contains 16 residues. The V end was cut by 1 base, the J end by 3 bases, with 14 bases between. The germline V gene encodes CDR1 SGHVS and CDR2 FNYEAQ. This CDR3 is CASSLGGADWTDTQYF. CDR3 nucleotide sequence: TGTGCCAGCAGCTTAGGGGGGGCGGACTGGACAGATACGCAGTATTTT.

The rearrangement joins TRBV29-1 to TRBJ2-7, with 10 bases matching TRBD1. The CDR3 spans 14 residues. Germline CDR1 reads SQVTM; CDR2 reads ANQGSEA. Trimming at V came to 6 bases and at J to 3 bases, leaving 8 bases not matched to a gene. In DNA form, the CDR3 reads TGCAGCGTGAGGACCGGGACAGGGGTCTACGAGCAGTACTTC. Translated, it gives CSVRTGTGVYEQYF.

The V and J genes are TRBV7-2 and TRBJ1-2, with 7 bases lining up with TRBD1. Germline-derived CDR1 and CDR2 are SGHTA and FQGNSA. The CDR3 sequence is 12 residues long. Here the CDR3 reads CATMAGGYGYTF. DNA for the CDR3: TGTGCAACAATGGCAGGGGGCTATGGCTACACCTTC.

This clonotype was observed a handful of times. The chain recombines TRBV10-3 with TRBJ1-2; TRBD1 matches at 10 bases. CDR3 length: 15 amino acids. V gave up 8 bases and J gave up 6 bases; unmatched junction bases: 12. The germline gives CDR1 ENHRY, CDR2 SYGVKD. CDR3 protein: CAIPKPGQGWDGYTF. CDR3 in DNA: TGTGCCATCCCGAAACCGGGACAGGGGTGGGATGGCTACACCTTC.

There are a few counts of this clonotype. The chain uses TRBV2 and TRBJ1-5, with D tentatively TRBD1 (6 bases). This CDR3 is 15 amino acids long. The germline V gene has CDR1 SNHLY and CDR2 FYNNEI. The V end was cut by 1 base, the J end by 1 base, with 8 bases between. The CDR3 DNA sequence: TGTGCCAGCAGTGAAGGCAGGGGAAGCAATCAGCCCCAGCATTTT. Protein product: CASSEGRGSNQPQHF. Combining the CDR3 with reference TRBV2 and TRBJ1-5 gives the whole variable domain EPEVTQTPSHQVTQMGQEVILRCVPISNHLYFYWYRQILGQKVEFLVSFYNNEISEKSEIFDDQFSVERPDGSNFTLKIRSTKLEDSAMYFCASSEGRGSNQPQHFGDGTRLSIL.

This sequence joins TRBV7-9 and TRBJ2-5; 8 nucleotides line up with TRBD1. The germline V gene has CDR1 SEHNR and CDR2 FQNEAQ (reference sequence). This CDR3 has 15 residues. The junction had 7 bases not matched to a gene; V was cut back by 5 bases and J by 2 bases. CDR3 residues: CASSRMDREQETQYF. The CDR3 nucleotides read TGTGCCAGCAGCAGGATGGACAGGGAACAAGAGACCCAGTACTTC.

The chain employs TRBV6-5 and TRBJ2-7; D not certain. Germline values: CDR1 MNHEY, CDR2 SVGAGI. This CDR3 spans 15 amino acids. V gave up 3 bases and J gave up 2 bases, with 14 bases separating them. In DNA form, the CDR3 reads TGTGCCAGCAGTTATTCGGATCGGGTAACCTACGAGCAGTACTTC. Translating it yields CASSYSDRVTYEQYF.

The V gene is TRBV20-1, the J gene TRBJ2-3; 16 nucleotides agree with TRBD2. V gave up 3 bases and J gave up 3 bases; unmatched junction bases: 6. This CDR3 contains 17 residues. From germline, CDR1 is DFQATT and CDR2 SNEGSKA (reference sequence). CDR3 DNA sequence: TGCAGTGCTAGGGGGACTAGCGGGAGGGCCGGGACAGATACGCAGTATTTT. It yields the protein CSARGTSGRAGTDTQYF.

V is TRBV12-3 or TRBV12-4 and J is TRBJ1-2, with TRBD1 matching 8 bases. The CDR3 has 13 residues. With V trimmed by 1 base and J by 11 bases, 6 bases remained unmatched. The CDR3 DNA reads TGTGCCAGCAGTTTAGGGACAGGGCCCCGGTACACCTTC. Translation gives CASSLGTGPRYTF.

This chain connects TRBV15 to TRBJ2-1, with 7 bases lining up with TRBD1. The junction had 8 bases not matched to a gene; V was cut back by 5 bases and J by 1 base. The CDR3 is 16 residues long. The germline V gene has CDR1 LNHNV and CDR2 YYDKDF (reference sequence). The CDR3 DNA sequence: TGTGCCACCAGCCGGGACAGTTTAGAATCCTACAATGAGCAGTTCTTC. This translates into CATSRDSLESYNEQFF. Full variable domain (remainder filled in from reference TRBV15 and TRBJ2-1): DAMVIQNPRYQVTQFGKPVTLSCSQTLNHNVMYWYQQKSSQAPKLLFHYYDKDFNNEADTPDNFQSRRPNTSFCFLDIRSPGLGDTAMYLCATSRDSLESYNEQFFGPGTRLTVL.

This clonotype was seen many times. The V call is TRBV11-2, the J call TRBJ2-2, with unresolved D. The CDR3 sequence is 14 residues long. The germline CDR1 and CDR2 sequences are SGHAT and FQNNGV. The germline V and J ends were trimmed by 3 bases and 2 bases, with 7 bases remaining between them. The chain's CDR3 is CASSFWGNTGELFF. In DNA form, the CDR3 reads TGTGCCAGCAGCTTTTGGGGAAACACCGGGGAGCTGTTTTTT.

The CDR3 spells CASSQGLAAEQFF. In nucleotides, the CDR3 is TGTGCCAGCAGCCAAGGACTAGCAGCTGAGCAGTTCTTC. V and J are TRBV4-2 and TRBJ2-1; 7 bases fit TRBD2. Losses at the gene ends were 1 base for V and 9 bases for J; bases not matched to a gene: 3. The CDR3 has 13 residues. From germline, CDR1 is LGHNA and CDR2 YNFKEQ.

This clonotype was seen more than once but under ten times. The V gene is TRBV29-1, the J gene TRBJ2-5; 8 nucleotides agree with TRBD2. From germline, CDR1 is SQVTM and CDR2 ANQGSEA. With 2 bases clipped from V and 7 bases from J, the junction kept 21 bases outside the gene matches. There are 18 residues in the CDR3. The DNA of the CDR3 is TGCAGCGTTGAATTGGAGGTTCGGGGGGGGCTCTTAGTCGGGACCCAGTACTTC. Translated, it gives CSVELEVRGGLLVGTQYF.

This clonotype was counted only a few times. The CDR3 is CASSPQTGGTYNEQFF. The CDR3 DNA is TGTGCCAGCTCACCACAGACGGGGGGGACCTACAATGAGCAGTTCTTC. The chain recombines TRBV18 with TRBJ2-1; 8 bases fit TRBD2. This CDR3 has 16 amino acids. J lost 2 bases, V lost 1 base, and 4 bases had no gene match. CDR1 is KGHSH and CDR2 is LQKENI in the germline V gene.